This T cell receptor (beta chain) was identified in a study of cytomegalovirus exposure and HLA in healthy donors. The V gene's germline CDR1 is GTSNPN and CDR2 SVGIG (reference sequence). V lost 4 bases to trimming and J lost 0 bases, with 18 bases between them. This CDR3 is 16 amino acids long. This clone came up a few times. The primer mix had 60 Vbeta and 13 Jbeta primers. Sequencing used immunoSEQ multiplex PCR; TCRdb keeps in-frame clones, though not all of them. The sample includes roughly 110,000 clones, about 76% of them seen just once. Source material: PBMCs. This receptor was taken from a woman aged 45 to 65 in good health and CMV-seropositive. V is TRBV30 and J is TRBJ1-1; weak D call: TRBD1 (5 bases). The CDR3 here is CAWKVGLFGVNTEAFF. CDR3 nucleotide sequence: TGTGCCTGGAAGGTGGGACTCTTCGGGGTGAACACTGAAGCTTTCTTT.